The 2 T cell receptor beta chains below come from one sample, sequenced in a study of control samples from healthy donors and cancer patients (dated by TCRdb to 2020 to 2022). The receptor library was made with the immunoSEQ multiplex PCR assay. This is the immuneACCESS table as TCRdb keeps it, with only in-frame sequences that have V and J called. A part of the clones is gone; compared with another copy, unresolved V genes explain less than half, and the rest is unexplained. The sample table records approximately 190,000 clones. Roughly 2% of the sample goes to the ten largest clones. Sequenced material: blood. These receptors all come from a woman between 25 and 40 years old in good health.

The CDR3 DNA follows: TGCGCCAGCAGCTTAGGGCGGACCTCTGGAAACACCATATATTTT. Protein: CASSLGRTSGNTIYF. The V call is TRBV5-1, the J call TRBJ1-3; D uncertain. Germline-derived CDR1 and CDR2 are SGHRS and YFSETQ. This CDR3 has 15 amino acids. Trimming pared 2 bases from V and 0 bases from J, leaving 9 bases between.

The V and J genes are TRBV5-4 and TRBJ2-3, with D possibly being TRBD1 (6 bases). The length of the CDR3 is 15 residues. Germline V CDR1 and CDR2: SGHNT, YYREEE (reference sequence). With 6 bases removed from V and 3 bases from J, the gap between germline ends came to 17 bases. This chain's CDR3 is CASTAPLTGTDTQYF. For the CDR3, the DNA is TGTGCCAGCACGGCACCCCTTACAGGGACAGATACGCAGTATTTT.